What follows are 26 T cell receptor beta chains derived from one specimen sequenced in a study of monozygotic twins with inflammatory bowel disease. Each CDR3 protein gets one entry in TCRdb, which reprocessed the 5' RACE reads and gives no DNA. The data include approximately 400,000 distinct CDR3 sequences; the top ten clones carry 2% to 2.5%. Sequencing was performed on blood. These receptors all stem from a human donor with ulcerative colitis or Crohn's disease, or a healthy co-twin of an affected twin (not recorded which).

The chain uses TRBV7-9 and TRBJ2-7. The CDR3 has 13 amino acids. Germline V gene data show CDR1 as SEHNR and CDR2 as FQNEAQ (reference sequence). CDR3 residues: CASSLLPGYEQYF.

The chain combines TRBV3-1 with TRBJ2-7. Germline CDR1 reads LGHDT; CDR2 reads YNNKEL (reference sequence). The CDR3 loop spans 14 amino acids. CDR3 amino acids: CASSQGRDSYEQYF.

V is TRBV6-2 or TRBV6-3 and J is TRBJ1-1. The CDR3 is 13 residues long. Germline V gene lookup returns CDR1 MNHEY and CDR2 SVGEGT. The CDR3 sequence: CASSYSYNTGAFF.

The chain joins TRBV20-1 to TRBJ2-1. The CDR3 covers 16 residues. Germline CDR1 DFQATT, CDR2 SNEGSKA (reference sequence). CDR3: CSARDLLFGSYNEQFF.

V usage is TRBV5-6 and J usage is TRBJ1-1; the TCRdb call, TRBD1, lacks DNA for checking. CDR3 length: 13 amino acids. Germline V gene lookup returns CDR1 SGHDT and CDR2 YYEEEE. Here the CDR3 reads CASRSDRNTEAFF.

This chain uses TRBV20-1 with TRBJ2-2; the TRBD1 assignment by TCRdb is unverifiable without DNA. CDR1 is DFQATT, CDR2 SNEGSKA, per germline (reference sequence). The CDR3 totals 14 residues. The CDR3 region is CSASVRTGTGELFF.

This sequence joins TRBV7-2 and TRBJ2-3; TCRdb indicates TRBD2, and absent DNA this call remains unverified. CDR3 length equals 19 residues. Germline loops: CDR1 SGHTA, CDR2 FQGNSA. The CDR3: CASSLAGHRLAGSTDTQYF.

This rearrangement joins TRBV20-1 to TRBJ2-2; checking the TCRdb D call of TRBD1 is not possible without DNA. The germline gives CDR1 DFQATT, CDR2 SNEGSKA (reference sequence). This CDR3 spans 16 amino acids. The CDR3 protein is CSARDDRRAHTGELFF.

The chain recombines TRBV12-3 or TRBV12-4 with TRBJ1-5; TCRdb returns TRBD1, unconfirmable since there is no DNA. The CDR3 consists of 15 residues. CDR3 loop: CASRRTGIGRQPQHF.

The chain combines TRBV20-1 with TRBJ1-2; TCRdb's D call of TRBD1 is untestable without DNA. Germline V gene sequence: CDR1 DFQATT, CDR2 SNEGSKA (reference sequence). There are 13 residues in the CDR3. This CDR3 is CSASTGISYGYTF.

The chain uses TRBV7-2 and TRBJ1-1. The CDR3 consists of 12 residues. Germline CDR1 is SGHTA and CDR2 is FQGNSA. CDR3 region: CASSTRRTEAFF.

The chain employs TRBV27 and TRBJ2-3; TCRdb gives TRBD2 as the D gene, but with no DNA this cannot be confirmed. Germline V CDR1 and CDR2: MNHEY, SMNVEV (reference sequence). This CDR3 spans 18 amino acids. The CDR3 reads CASMKGLAGGRSTDTQYF.

The chain combines TRBV3-1 with TRBJ1-3; the TRBD1 assignment by TCRdb is unverifiable without DNA. Germline V lookup: CDR1 LGHDT, CDR2 YNNKEL (reference sequence). CDR3 length: 14 amino acids. The CDR3 reads CASSQAWGRNTKYF.

The rearrangement links TRBV30 to TRBJ2-3; without DNA, the TCRdb call of TRBD1 cannot be checked. CDR1 and CDR2 from the germline V gene are GTSNPN and SVGIG (reference sequence). The CDR3 covers 13 residues. The CDR3 here is CAGRDSSAGTQYF.

This chain connects TRBV6-5 to TRBJ2-1; absent DNA, TCRdb's TRBD1 call cannot be checked. The CDR3 has 17 amino acids. CDR1 and CDR2 from the germline V gene are MNHEY and SVGAGI. This CDR3 reads CASSYHRDPQSENEQFF.

The V gene is TRBV6-1, the J gene TRBJ2-7; the TCRdb D gene call, TRBD2, has no DNA to confirm it. The CDR3 covers 18 residues. Germline V lookup: CDR1 MNHNS, CDR2 SASEGT. The chain's CDR3 is CASTSDGLAGTYSYEQYF.

This chain connects TRBV14 to TRBJ2-5. The CDR3 consists of 12 residues. Germline assignment: CDR1 SGHDN and CDR2 FVKESK. Here the CDR3 reads CASSRQQETQYF.

V gene TRBV30 combines with J gene TRBJ2-5; TCRdb calls TRBD2, which cannot be checked without DNA. Germline V gene lookup returns CDR1 GTSNPN and CDR2 SVGIG (reference sequence). This CDR3 has 15 residues. CDR3 amino acids: CAWGKGLLLQETQYF.

The rearrangement joins TRBV30 to TRBJ1-1; lacking DNA, the TRBD1 call made by TCRdb goes unchecked. Germline CDR1 and CDR2: GTSNPN and SVGIG (reference sequence). The CDR3 has 14 residues. This CDR3 reads CAWSAHMGYAEAFF.

V is TRBV20-1 and J is TRBJ2-5; the TCRdb D gene call, TRBD1, has no DNA to confirm it. Looked up from germline, CDR1 is DFQATT and CDR2 is SNEGSKA (reference sequence). The length of the CDR3 is 14 residues. CDR3 protein: CSARVGQGRETQYF.

The chain joins TRBV6-5 to TRBJ2-1. Germline V lookup: CDR1 MNHEY, CDR2 SVGAGI. The CDR3 covers 13 residues. CDR3 region: CASSPGIRGEQFF.

This chain uses TRBV5-5 with TRBJ1-3. The CDR3 is made up of 16 amino acids. Germline V lookup: CDR1 SGHKS, CDR2 YYEKEE (reference sequence). The CDR3 loop is CASTEDLLALGNTIYF.

The CDR3 protein is CATSDPTGPGANVLTF. The rearrangement joins TRBV24-1 to TRBJ2-6. The germline V gene encodes CDR1 KGHDR and CDR2 SFDVKD. This CDR3 comprises 16 residues.

The genes are TRBV6-1 and TRBJ2-2; TCRdb outputs TRBD1, but without DNA this stays unchecked. CDR1 is MNHNS, CDR2 SASEGT, per germline. This CDR3 contains 14 residues. The CDR3 loop reads CATWTGIYTGELFF.

The chain carries TRBV2 and TRBJ1-2; TCRdb returns TRBD1, unconfirmable since there is no DNA. This CDR3 comprises 16 residues. The V gene's germline CDR1 is SNHLY and CDR2 FYNNEI. The CDR3 reads CASRGQGRGPNYGYTF.

The gene calls are TRBV2 and TRBJ1-2; the TRBD1 assignment by TCRdb is unverifiable without DNA. There are 14 residues in the CDR3. From germline, CDR1 is SNHLY and CDR2 FYNNEI. The CDR3 sequence: CASSELGGRHGYTF.